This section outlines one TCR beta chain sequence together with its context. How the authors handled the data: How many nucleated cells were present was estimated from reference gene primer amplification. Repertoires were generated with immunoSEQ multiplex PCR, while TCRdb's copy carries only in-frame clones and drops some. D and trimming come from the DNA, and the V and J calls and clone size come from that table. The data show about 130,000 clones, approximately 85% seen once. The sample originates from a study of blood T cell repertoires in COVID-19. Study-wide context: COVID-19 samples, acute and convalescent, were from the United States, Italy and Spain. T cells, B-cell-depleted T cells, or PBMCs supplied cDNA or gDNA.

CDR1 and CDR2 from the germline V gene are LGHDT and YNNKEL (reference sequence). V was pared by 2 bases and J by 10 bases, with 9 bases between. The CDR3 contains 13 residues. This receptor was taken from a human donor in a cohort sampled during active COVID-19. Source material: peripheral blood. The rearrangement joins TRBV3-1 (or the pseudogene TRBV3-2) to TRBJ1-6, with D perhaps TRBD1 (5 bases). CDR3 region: CASSQKGISPLHF. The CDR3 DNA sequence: TGTGCCAGCAGCCAAAAGGGGATCTCACCCCTCCACTTT.